The 22 T cell receptor beta chains below all came from one sample that was sequenced in a study of blood T cells in healthy people across ages. Primed by a sample-barcoded 5' primer and a J-beta primer mix, a second PCR proceeded for 7 to 11 cycles. TCRdb analysed the 5' RACE reads with MiXCR anew, one entry per CDR3 protein. The table includes 700,000 or so distinct CDR3 sequences, roughly 20% detected once. Sequenced sample: blood. These receptors all stem from a man between 65 and 79 years old in good health.

This clonotype was counted a few times. V and J are TRBV18 and TRBJ2-5; D remains ambiguous. V was shortened by 6 bases and J by 2 bases, with 13 bases between the two germline ends. The V gene's germline CDR1 is KGHSH and CDR2 LQKENI. The CDR3 totals 14 residues. CDR3 amino acids: CASSAKKIQETQYF. The CDR3 DNA reads as TGTGCCAGCTCGGCTAAGAAAATACAAGAGACCCAGTACTTC.

The J gene is TRBJ2-3, the V gene TRBV11-2; TRBD1 is a possible D gene (6 bases). Germline loops: CDR1 SGHAT, CDR2 FQNNGV. The CDR3 length is 17 residues. The germline V and J ends were trimmed by 3 bases and 2 bases, with 18 bases remaining between them. This CDR3 reads CASSLDLGALNTDTQYF. The CDR3, as DNA: TGTGCCAGCAGCTTGGATTTGGGGGCGCTAAACACAGATACGCAGTATTTT.

This clonotype has only one observation. The genes are TRBV20-1 and TRBJ2-6; 12 positions match TRBD2. The CDR3 totals 16 residues. Trimming cost V 6 bases and J 0 bases; bases outside gene matches: 3. Germline lookup yields CDR1 DFQATT and CDR2 SNEGSKA (reference sequence). The CDR3 nucleotides read TGCAGTGCCCAGACTAGCGGGAGCTCTGGGGCCAACGTCCTGACTTTC. Amino acid sequence: CSAQTSGSSGANVLTF.

J is TRBJ2-5 and V is TRBV29-1, with D perhaps given as TRBD1 or TRBD2 (5 bases each). Germline CDR1 is SQVTM and CDR2 is ANQGSEA. Trimming cost V 0 bases and J 1 base, with 9 bases left between them. The CDR3 consists of 14 residues. Here the CDR3 reads CSVEDMRGQETQYF. CDR3 nucleotide sequence: TGCAGCGTTGAAGATATGAGGGGCCAAGAGACCCAGTACTTC.

The J gene is TRBJ1-1, the V gene TRBV5-1; 10 bases fit TRBD1. V shed 4 bases and J 4 bases; nucleotides not matched to a gene: 13. The CDR3 is made up of 17 amino acids. Germline V gene sequence: CDR1 SGHRS, CDR2 YFSETQ. In DNA form, the CDR3 reads TGCGCCAGCAGCCCCGGGGCGGGACAGGGGATTGGCACTGAAGCTTTCTTT. Residues: CASSPGAGQGIGTEAFF.

This clonotype was detected a few times. The chain combines TRBV5-8 with TRBJ2-3; 7 bases agree with TRBD1. The CDR3 length is 16 residues. V lost 3 bases to trimming and J lost 2 bases; unmatched junction nucleotides: 9. The germline V gene encodes CDR1 SGHTS and CDR2 YDEGEE. This chain's CDR3 is CASSSGLTGLTDTQYF. CDR3 bases: TGTGCCAGCAGCTCGGGGCTGACAGGGCTCACAGATACGCAGTATTTT.

Comment on this clonotype: The germline gene is not matched at one end of the junction; a read error may be the cause. The V call is TRBV12-3 or TRBV12-4, the J call TRBJ1-6, with D uncertain. The CDR3 covers 12 residues. This CDR3 is CPSSLTGTPLHF. DNA for the CDR3: TGTCCCAGCAGCCTGACGGGCACACCCCTCCACTTT.

The chain joins TRBV12-3 or TRBV12-4 to TRBJ1-2, with 10 bases aligning to TRBD1. The CDR3 has 16 residues. Trimming took 0 bases from V and 0 from J; bases not matched to a gene: 1. The chain's CDR3 is CASSLAGTGANYGYTF. The CDR3 DNA reads TGTGCCAGCAGTTTAGCCGGGACAGGGGCTAACTATGGCTACACCTTC.

This clonotype was detected many times. The chain links TRBV6-5 to TRBJ2-1; 11 bases match TRBD2. Germline CDR1 and CDR2: MNHEY and SVGAGI. This CDR3 has 18 amino acids. V trimming: 2 bases; J trimming: 0 bases; junction bases outside the gene matches: 6. CDR3: CASSYRSSGGSSYNEQFF. The CDR3 DNA is TGTGCCAGCAGTTACCGATCTAGCGGGGGGAGCTCCTACAATGAGCAGTTCTTC.

The table lists this clonotype with a few counts. V usage is TRBV30 and J usage is TRBJ2-5, with 9 bases aligning to TRBD2. V was pared by 2 bases and J by 2 bases, with 0 bases of the junction left unmatched. The CDR3 covers 13 residues. Germline V gene lookup returns CDR1 GTSNPN and CDR2 SVGIG (reference sequence). The CDR3 spells CAWSTSGQETQYF. The CDR3 region has the DNA TGTGCCTGGAGTACTAGCGGGCAAGAGACCCAGTACTTC.

This clonotype appeared a few times. This chain connects TRBV11-3 to TRBJ2-1; the match to TRBD2 covers 7 bases. Germline V gene data show CDR1 as SGHNT and CDR2 as YENEEA. The CDR3 contains 15 residues. Germline trimming cut 0 bases from V and 8 bases from J; bases unmatched to any gene: 7. CDR3 nucleotides: TGTGCCAGCAGCTTAGATCTTGCGGGAGCCGATGAGCAGTTCTTC. As protein: CASSLDLAGADEQFF.

This chain connects TRBV7-3 to TRBJ2-1; TRBD2 agrees at 7 bases. Germline CDR1 SGHTA, CDR2 FQGTGA. Trimming took 5 bases from V and 3 from J; bases not matched to a gene: 7. The CDR3 length is 15 residues. The CDR3 DNA follows: TGTGCCAGCAGCCCTGGCGGGAGTGTCTACAATGAGCAGTTCTTC. This encodes CASSPGGSVYNEQFF.

This clonotype has a handful of counts. The chain is built from TRBV10-3 and TRBJ1-1; D is possibly TRBD1 (5 bases). Germline V CDR1 and CDR2: ENHRY, SYGVKD. This CDR3 has 14 residues. V was trimmed by 3 bases and J by 3 bases, leaving 11 bases between them. CDR3 in amino acids: CAISEEGLYTEAFF. DNA of the CDR3: TGTGCCATCAGTGAAGAGGGACTCTACACTGAAGCTTTCTTT.

This chain joins TRBV6-2 or TRBV6-3 and TRBJ1-4, with a tentative D call TRBD1 (5 bases). The CDR3 loop spans 17 amino acids. V lost 5 bases, J lost 0 bases, and 16 bases lay in between. CDR1 and CDR2 (germline): MNHEY, SVGEGT. The CDR3 sequence: CASSGRQRPATNEKLFF. CDR3 coding DNA: TGTGCCAGCAGTGGTCGACAGCGTCCTGCAACTAATGAAAAACTGTTTTTT.

This sequence joins TRBV4-1 and TRBJ2-7; D call uncertain. The J call may not be correct, given that the DNA end is closer to TRBJ2-1. This CDR3 is built from 13 residues. The germline gives CDR1 MGHRA, CDR2 YSYEKL. Here the CDR3 reads CASSQMSWDEQFF. CDR3 DNA sequence: TGCGCCAGCAGCCAAATGTCCTGGGATGAGCAGTTCTTC.

The chain is built from TRBV18 and TRBJ2-7; TRBD1 matches at 8 bases. Germline-derived CDR1 and CDR2 are KGHSH and LQKENI. V was pared by 8 bases and J by 6 bases, with 12 bases of the junction left unmatched. The CDR3 runs to 14 residues. CDR3 amino acids: CASQGATKVGEQYF. The CDR3, as DNA: TGTGCCAGCCAGGGGGCCACCAAGGTCGGCGAGCAGTACTTC.

V usage is TRBV7-2 and J usage is TRBJ1-2, with D possibly being TRBD1 (6 bases). CDR1 SGHTA and CDR2 FQGNSA come from the germline V gene. Trimming cost V 0 bases and J 8 bases, with 19 bases left between them. The CDR3 is made up of 16 amino acids. Here the CDR3 DNA reads TGTGCCAGCAGCTTAGCGACCGGACAGACCGAGCAGGGCTACACCTTC. Amino acid sequence: CASSLATGQTEQGYTF.

This clonotype appeared a few times. This chain links TRBV4-1 with TRBJ1-5; D unresolved. CDR3 length equals 16 residues. V lost 0 bases and J 0 bases, leaving 9 bases between the germline ends. Germline values: CDR1 MGHRA, CDR2 YSYEKL. As DNA, the CDR3 is TGCGCCAGCAGCCAAGATTTCTCGCTTAGCAATCAGCCCCAGCATTTT. Residues: CASSQDFSLSNQPQHF.

This clonotype has more than one count but fewer than ten. This chain uses TRBV5-1 with TRBJ2-3, with D possibly TRBD2 on 5 matching bases. There are 15 residues in the CDR3. V dropped 2 bases and J dropped 3 bases, with 13 bases sitting between them. Germline CDR1 SGHRS, CDR2 YFSETQ. The CDR3 bases are TGCGCCAGCAGCTTTGAGGGATGGAAAACAGATACGCAGTATTTT. This codes for CASSFEGWKTDTQYF.

There are a few counts of this clonotype. The chain is built from TRBV29-1 and TRBJ1-2; D remains unclear. The CDR3 sequence is 11 residues long. Germline V gives CDR1 SQVTM, CDR2 ANQGSEA. The V end was cut by 4 bases, the J end by 2 bases, with 5 bases between. The CDR3 loop reads CSVGVNYGYTF. The CDR3 DNA reads as TGCAGCGTTGGAGTGAACTATGGCTACACCTTC.

This clonotype was seen a few times. The chain carries TRBV12-3 or TRBV12-4 and TRBJ1-6; D is unclear. CDR3 length equals 13 residues. Between the trimmed V and J ends, which lost 6 bases and 9 bases, there was a span of 12 bases. The CDR3 sequence: CASRPDLVSPLHF. The CDR3 bases are TGTGCCAGCAGACCCGACTTGGTTTCACCCCTCCACTTT.

A note on this clonotype: The final CDR3 position lacks the conserved phenylalanine or tryptophan, pointing to a likely read error. The limits of the CDR3 on the DNA are not certain, so only TCRdb's listed CDR3 is given. The chain links TRBV12-3 or TRBV12-4 to TRBJ1-2; TRBD1 is the table's D call, not checked against the DNA. The CDR3 totals 12 residues, both ends included. The CDR3 loop is CASSPGRRSSVL.